What follows are 25 T cell receptor beta chains derived from one specimen sequenced in a study of cytomegalovirus exposure and HLA in healthy donors. Some clones are missing from TCRdb's copy, which holds only in-frame ones; the method was immunoSEQ multiplex PCR. The table has more than 140,000 clones, about 89% seen once. Material for sequencing was PBMCs. The receptors were gathered from a young woman in good health and CMV-seropositive.

The chain joins TRBV28 to TRBJ2-3; the D gene is possibly TRBD2 (6 bases). CDR3 length equals 12 residues. Germline loops: CDR1 MDHEN, CDR2 SYDVKM. V lost 8 bases and J 2 bases, leaving 8 bases between the germline ends. The CDR3 sequence: CASGGTTDTQYF. Written as DNA, the CDR3 is TGTGCCAGCGGCGGGACCACAGATACGCAGTATTTT.

The chain employs TRBV29-1 and TRBJ2-2; 7 nucleotides agree with TRBD1. V lost 5 bases, J lost 2 bases, and 5 bases stayed unmatched. This CDR3 has 14 amino acids. Germline CDR1 reads SQVTM; CDR2 reads ANQGSEA. CDR3 bases: TGCAGCGTTACCGGGACAGAAAACACCGGGGAGCTGTTTTTT. This codes for CSVTGTENTGELFF.

The rearrangement links TRBV11-2 to TRBJ2-7; 16 bases fit TRBD2. Germline CDR1 SGHAT, CDR2 FQNNGV. J gave up 3 bases and V 1 base, and 6 bases lay outside the gene matches. CDR3 length: 18 residues. The DNA for the CDR3 is TGTGCCAGCAGCTTAGCTAGGGGACTAGCGGGAGGGAACTACGAGCAGTACTTC. Translating it yields CASSLARGLAGGNYEQYF.

V and J are TRBV6-6 and TRBJ1-1; no clear D. V was shortened by 2 bases and J by 5 bases, with 12 bases between the two germline ends. The CDR3 has 14 residues. Germline-derived CDR1 and CDR2 are MNHNY and SVGAGI (reference sequence). This CDR3 is CASSYTEDGTEAFF. Written as DNA, the CDR3 is TGTGCCAGCAGTTACACCGAGGATGGAACTGAAGCTTTCTTT.

The chain joins TRBV30 to TRBJ1-2; D is ambiguous. The CDR3 is 13 amino acids. Per the germline V gene, CDR1 is GTSNPN and CDR2 is SVGIG (reference sequence). V was clipped by 2 bases and J by 4 bases, with 11 bases between them. This CDR3 reads CAWSPPGSYGYTF. CDR3 coding DNA: TGTGCCTGGAGTCCGCCAGGATCCTATGGCTACACCTTC. The full variable domain, completed using reference TRBV30 and TRBJ1-2, is SQTIHQWPATLVQPVGSPLSLECTVEGTSNPNLYWYRQAAGRGLQLLFYSVGIGQISSEVPQNLSASRPQDRQFILSSKKLLLSDSGFYLCAWSPPGSYGYTFGSGTRLTVV.

This clone came up once. The sample contains more than one DNA sequence encoding this CDR3. V usage is TRBV11-2 and J usage is TRBJ1-1; 9 nucleotides align to TRBD1. Losses at the gene ends were 3 bases for V and 5 bases for J; bases not matched to a gene: 1. The V gene's germline CDR1 is SGHAT and CDR2 FQNNGV. The CDR3 runs 13 residues. The CDR3 here is CASSLTGGTEAFF. CDR3 DNA: TGTGCCAGCAGCTTGACAGGGGGGACTGAAGCTTTCTTT.

The chain has TRBV10-3 and TRBJ1-5, with TRBD1 as a possible D gene (6 bases). CDR1 ENHRY and CDR2 SYGVKD come from the germline V gene. The CDR3 is 16 residues long. V was shortened by 4 bases and J by 2 bases, with 15 bases between the two germline ends. CDR3 amino acids: CAISADRDTGNQPQHF. CDR3 bases: TGTGCCATCAGTGCAGACCGGGACACGGGCAATCAGCCCCAGCATTTT.

The chain has TRBV10-1 and TRBJ2-2, with 8 bases identical to TRBD2. V shed 5 bases and J 7 bases; nucleotides not matched to a gene: 9. This CDR3 has 15 amino acids. Per germline, CDR1 WNHNN and CDR2 SYGVQD (reference sequence). Here the CDR3 DNA reads TGCGCCAGCAGTCCTCTTGGAGCGGGAGACGGGGAGCTGTTTTTT. Its protein product is CASSPLGAGDGELFF.

This chain uses TRBV6-5 with TRBJ1-1; 11 bases line up with TRBD1. The junction had 6 bases not matched to a gene; V was cut back by 2 bases and J by 10 bases. CDR1 MNHEY and CDR2 SVGAGI come from the germline V gene. This CDR3 has 14 residues. CDR3 loop: CASSYGVGTGGAFF. The CDR3 nucleotides are TGTGCCAGCAGTTACGGCGTGGGGACAGGGGGAGCTTTCTTT.

The chain combines TRBV4-1 with TRBJ2-3; D unclear. V was pared by 1 base and J by 1 base, with 9 bases between. Germline CDR1 is MGHRA and CDR2 is YSYEKL. This CDR3 is 15 amino acids long. The DNA for the CDR3 is TGCGCCAGCAGCCAAGTAAGGCAGGGCACAGATACGCAGTATTTT. Its translation is CASSQVRQGTDTQYF.

The chain combines TRBV6-5 with TRBJ1-1; the match to TRBD1 covers 7 bases. Germline assignment: CDR1 MNHEY and CDR2 SVGAGI. V lost 1 base and J lost 1; bases outside the gene matches: 6. This CDR3 has 16 amino acids. The CDR3 DNA sequence: TGTGCCAGCAGTTACTGGGGGACAGAAAAGAACACTGAAGCTTTCTTT. It is translated as CASSYWGTEKNTEAFF.

The rearrangement joins TRBV28 to TRBJ2-7; possibly TRBD2 for D (5 bases). Germline CDR1 reads MDHEN; CDR2 reads SYDVKM. V dropped 3 bases and J dropped 2 bases, with 8 bases sitting between them. CDR3 size: 13 residues. The DNA for the CDR3 is TGTGCCAGCAGTTTGAGGGTCGCCTACGAGCAGTACTTC. Translated: CASSLRVAYEQYF.

V is TRBV20-1 and J is TRBJ2-7; D unclear. Between the trimmed V and J ends, which lost 3 bases and 0 bases, there was a span of 3 bases. The germline CDR1 and CDR2 sequences are DFQATT and SNEGSKA (reference sequence). The CDR3 is 11 amino acids. CDR3 coding DNA: TGCAGTGCTAGTTACTCCTACGAGCAGTACTTC. Translated: CSASYSYEQYF.

Only one count was recorded for this clone. This rearrangement joins TRBV28 to TRBJ1-2, with 7 bases matching TRBD1. Trimming at V came to 4 bases and at J to 8 bases, leaving 10 bases not matched to a gene. The V gene's germline CDR1 is MDHEN and CDR2 SYDVKM. The CDR3 covers 14 residues. CDR3 sequence: CASSSLSGGKGYTF. The CDR3 DNA reads as TGTGCCAGCAGTTCCCTCTCAGGGGGTAAGGGCTACACCTTC.

This clone is a singleton in its sample. The V gene is TRBV28, the J gene TRBJ2-7, with no clear D. This CDR3 spans 18 amino acids. The V gene lost 3 bases and the J gene lost 5 bases, with 26 bases spanning the gap. Per the germline V gene, CDR1 is MDHEN and CDR2 is SYDVKM. The CDR3 is CASSLLRVGGLFENEQYF. For the CDR3, the DNA is TGTGCCAGCAGTTTGCTTCGAGTCGGTGGGCTGTTTGAGAACGAGCAGTACTTC.

V gene TRBV11-3 combines with J gene TRBJ2-1; TRBD2 is a possible D gene (5 bases). This CDR3 region has 16 residues. Germline CDR1 SGHNT, CDR2 YENEEA. Trimming removed 4 bases from V and 8 bases from J, with 21 bases in between. The CDR3 protein is CASSSRVVIVGDEQFF. The CDR3 DNA follows: TGTGCCAGCAGCTCCCGAGTAGTTATTGTCGGGGATGAGCAGTTCTTC.

This rearrangement joins TRBV7-2 to TRBJ1-1; D is unresolved. Per the germline V gene, CDR1 is SGHTA and CDR2 is FQGNSA. The CDR3 is made up of 13 amino acids. V dropped 3 bases and J dropped 1 base, with 6 bases sitting between them. The DNA of the CDR3 is TGTGCCAGCAGCTTGGGCAGGAACACTGAAGCTTTCTTT. Encoded protein: CASSLGRNTEAFF.

This chain connects TRBV5-6 to TRBJ2-3, with TRBD1 matching over 9 bases. Per the germline V gene, CDR1 is SGHDT and CDR2 is YYEEEE. Germline trimming cut 2 bases from V and 4 bases from J; bases unmatched to any gene: 2. The CDR3 covers 14 residues. The CDR3 region has the DNA TGTGCCAGCAGCTTTACAGGGGGCGCAGATACGCAGTATTTT. Protein product: CASSFTGGADTQYF.

The chain has TRBV28 and TRBJ2-6; weak D call: TRBD1 (5 bases). CDR1 and CDR2 (germline): MDHEN, SYDVKM. V gave up 4 bases and J gave up 2 bases, with 9 bases separating them. The CDR3 runs to 15 residues. CDR3 sequence (DNA): TGTGCCAGCAGTTCTCAGGGTGCTGGGGCCAACGTCCTGACTTTC. Its protein product is CASSSQGAGANVLTF.

The chain's CDR3 is CASSLITGNTGELFF. As DNA, the CDR3 is TGTGCCAGCAGCTTAATAACGGGAAACACCGGGGAGCTGTTTTTT. This chain connects TRBV7-6 to TRBJ2-2, with D possibly matching TRBD2 (5 bases). This CDR3 spans 15 amino acids. The ends were cut back, 2 bases at V and 2 bases at J, with 9 bases in the middle. Germline V gives CDR1 SGHVS, CDR2 FNYEAQ.

V is TRBV4-1 and J is TRBJ2-3; no definite D call. Germline V lookup: CDR1 MGHRA, CDR2 YSYEKL. The CDR3 is made up of 14 amino acids. The ends were cut back, 3 bases at V and 1 base at J, with 8 bases in the middle. CDR3 residues: CASSHSRGTDTQYF. DNA for the CDR3: TGCGCCAGCAGCCACTCACGGGGCACAGATACGCAGTATTTT.

This clone appeared a single time. The V call is TRBV5-5, the J call TRBJ2-5; 9 bases map to TRBD1. Germline V gene data show CDR1 as SGHKS and CDR2 as YYEKEE (reference sequence). This CDR3 is built from 15 residues. Trimming took 2 bases from V and 4 from J; bases not matched to a gene: 6. CDR3 DNA: TGTGCCAGCAGCTTAGGGACAGGGAGTTCAGAGACCCAGTACTTC. Translated, it gives CASSLGTGSSETQYF.

The chain combines TRBV28 with TRBJ1-1; weak D call: TRBD1 (5 bases). Germline V lookup: CDR1 MDHEN, CDR2 SYDVKM. CDR3 size: 12 residues. The V end was cut by 6 bases, the J end by 0 bases, with 5 bases between. The chain's CDR3 is CASRQVNTEAFF. The CDR3 coding sequence is TGTGCCAGCAGACAGGTGAACACTGAAGCTTTCTTT.

V gene TRBV7-8 combines with J gene TRBJ1-1; D possibly corresponds to TRBD1 (5 bases). Trimming stripped 7 bases from V and 4 bases from J, with 16 bases between. This CDR3 has 14 amino acids. Germline loops: CDR1 SGHVS, CDR2 FQNEAQ. The CDR3 bases are TGTGCCAGCACCCTAGGGGCCCCGGGCACTGAAGCTTTCTTT. This sequence encodes CASTLGAPGTEAFF.

The genes are TRBV9 and TRBJ2-7; 7 bases fit TRBD1. CDR1 and CDR2 (germline): SGDLS, YYNGEE. This CDR3 is built from 14 residues. The junction had 6 bases not matched to a gene; V was cut back by 0 bases and J by 6 bases. The CDR3 DNA follows: TGTGCCAGCAGCGTAGTCTCAGGGGGTAGCGAGCAGTACTTC. It yields the protein CASSVVSGGSEQYF.